This entry lists 8 T cell receptor beta chains sequenced from one sample in a study of cytomegalovirus exposure and HLA in healthy donors. Researchers ran the PCR with 60 Vbeta and 13 Jbeta primers. The assay was immunoSEQ multiplex PCR, and TCRdb's table has in-frame clones only and misses some. Among around 190,000 clones listed, about 86% were seen once. The sample was PBMCs. The receptor set was obtained from a man aged 35-49 years in good health and CMV-seropositive.

CDR3 bases: TGTGCCAGCACCTCAGCCGGGGGGCTAGGGGACTATGGCTACACCTTC. Its protein product is CASTSAGGLGDYGYTF. The chain joins TRBV4-2 to TRBJ1-2, with a tentative D call TRBD1 (6 bases). This CDR3 is 16 amino acids long. Germline V gene data show CDR1 as LGHNA and CDR2 as YNFKEQ. V lost 7 bases and J 3 bases, leaving 21 bases between the germline ends.

The rearrangement links TRBV27 to TRBJ1-2; 8 nucleotides align to TRBD1. The CDR3 is 15 residues long. Germline CDR1 reads MNHEY; CDR2 reads SMNVEV (reference sequence). With 0 bases clipped from V and 8 bases from J, the junction kept 8 bases outside the gene matches. In DNA form, the CDR3 reads TGTGCCAGCAGTTTATCCCAGGGGGCAGCCTCAGGCTACACCTTC. This translates into CASSLSQGAASGYTF.

The rearrangement links TRBV5-1 to TRBJ2-3, with TRBD2 identical over 7 bases. V lost 4 bases, J lost 0 bases, and 2 bases stayed unmatched. Germline CDR1 reads SGHRS; CDR2 reads YFSETQ. The CDR3 is 14 residues long. CDR3 protein: CASSGGDSTDTQYF. The CDR3 nucleotides read TGCGCCAGCAGCGGGGGGGATAGCACAGATACGCAGTATTTT.

V gene TRBV28 combines with J gene TRBJ2-5; 7 nucleotides match TRBD2. The J call may be mistaken, given a closer DNA end match to TRBJ2-7. CDR1 is MDHEN, CDR2 SYDVKM, per germline. The CDR3 runs 13 residues. In nucleotides, the CDR3 is TGTGCCAGCAGTCCCGGCCGGGAGGACGAGCAGTACTTC. Encoded protein: CASSPGREDEQYF.

J is TRBJ2-7 and V is TRBV6-6; TRBD1 agrees at 7 bases. The CDR3 is made up of 15 amino acids. The germline V gene encodes CDR1 MNHNY and CDR2 SVGAGI (reference sequence). The V gene end was trimmed by 6 bases and the J gene end by 7 bases; junction bases not matched to a gene: 15. CDR3 region: CASRPPGQTSREQYF. CDR3 in DNA: TGTGCCAGCAGACCTCCGGGACAGACATCAAGGGAGCAGTACTTC.

This clone was recorded once. Compared with germline, one end of the junction differs, possibly owing to a read error. V and J are TRBV7-9 and TRBJ1-2, with D possibly being TRBD1 (6 bases). This CDR3 contains 16 residues. Germline values: CDR1 SEHNR, CDR2 FQNEAQ (reference sequence). The CDR3 spells CSSSPANVGGDYGYTF. The CDR3 region has the DNA TGTTCCAGCAGCCCTGCCAATGTAGGGGGGGACTATGGCTACACCTTC. Supplemented by reference TRBV7-9 and TRBJ1-2, the full variable domain reads DTGVSQNPRHKITKRGQNVTFRCDPISEHNRLYWYRQTLGQGPEFLTYFQNEAQLEKSRLLSDRFSAERPKGSFSTLEIQRTEQGDSAMYLCSSSPANVGGDYGYTFGSGTRLTVV.

This sequence joins TRBV27 and TRBJ1-2; TRBD1 matches at 7 bases. The V and J ends lost 3 bases and 5 bases, in that order; junction bases with no gene match: 9. Germline V CDR1 and CDR2: MNHEY, SMNVEV (reference sequence). This CDR3 has 15 residues. CDR3 sequence reads: CASSFGQAGTYGYTF. DNA of the CDR3: TGTGCCAGCAGTTTTGGACAGGCAGGAACTTATGGCTACACCTTC.

CDR3 residues: CASSLSVMNQPQHF. The CDR3 DNA reads TGTGCCAGCAGTTTATCAGTTATGAATCAGCCCCAGCATTTT. This rearrangement joins TRBV28 to TRBJ1-5; no clear D gene. Trimming took 1 base from V and 4 from J, leaving 8 bases between them. The CDR3 loop spans 14 amino acids. The V gene's germline CDR1 is MDHEN and CDR2 SYDVKM.